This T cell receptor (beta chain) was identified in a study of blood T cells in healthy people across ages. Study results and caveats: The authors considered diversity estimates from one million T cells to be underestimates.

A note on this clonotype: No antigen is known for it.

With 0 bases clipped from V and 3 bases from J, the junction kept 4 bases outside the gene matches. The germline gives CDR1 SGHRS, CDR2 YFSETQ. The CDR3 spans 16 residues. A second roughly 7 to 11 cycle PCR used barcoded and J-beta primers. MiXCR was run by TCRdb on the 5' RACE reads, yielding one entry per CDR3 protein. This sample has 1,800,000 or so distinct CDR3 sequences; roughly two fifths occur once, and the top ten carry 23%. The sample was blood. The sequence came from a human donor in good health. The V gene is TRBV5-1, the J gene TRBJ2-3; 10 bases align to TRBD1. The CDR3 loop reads CASSLGQGASTDTQYF. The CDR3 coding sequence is TGCGCCAGCAGCTTGGGACAGGGGGCTTCTACAGATACGCAGTATTTT.